These 10 T cell receptor beta chains share one sample of origin, sequenced in a study of shared clonotypes between healthy human individuals. Profiling relied on immunoSEQ multiplex PCR, and the TCRdb table lists in-frame clones only, not all of them. The sample has over a million clones; roughly 95% are singletons. Material: naive CD4+ T cells sorted from blood. The subset here: CD45RA+ positively selected. The receptors derive from a man aged 25 to 40 in good health.

J is TRBJ2-7 and V is TRBV18; TRBD1 agrees at 9 bases. Per germline, CDR1 KGHSH and CDR2 LQKENI. V lost 3 bases to trimming and J lost 2 bases; unmatched junction nucleotides: 5. The length of the CDR3 is 15 residues. In nucleotides, the CDR3 is TGTGCCAGCTCACCTACCGGGACAGGGACCTACGAGCAGTACTTC. Translating gives CASSPTGTGTYEQYF. Full variable domain (remainder filled in from reference TRBV18 and TRBJ2-7): NAGVMQNPRHLVRRRGQEARLRCSPMKGHSHVYWYRQLPEEGLKFMVYLQKENIIDESGMPKERFSAEFPKEGPSILRIQQVVRGDSAAYFCASSPTGTGTYEQYFGPGTRLTVT.

The CDR3 here is CASSSGHPNTEAFF. The CDR3 bases are TGTGCCAGCTCATCGGGACATCCGAACACTGAAGCTTTCTTT. The rearrangement uses TRBV18 and TRBJ1-1; maybe TRBD1 (6 bases). The CDR3 contains 14 residues. Looked up from germline, CDR1 is KGHSH and CDR2 is LQKENI. V gave up 5 bases and J gave up 1 base, with 11 bases separating them.

This chain connects TRBV19 to TRBJ2-7, with D possibly TRBD2 on 6 matching bases. The CDR3 is 15 residues long. V gave up 5 bases and J gave up 0 bases, with 14 bases separating them. Per germline, CDR1 LNHDA and CDR2 SQIVND (reference sequence). The CDR3 is CASSGGIGLSYEQYF. In DNA, the CDR3 is TGTGCCAGTAGTGGGGGGATCGGCCTCTCCTACGAGCAGTACTTC.

This chain connects TRBV9 to TRBJ1-2, with 8 bases aligning to TRBD1. The CDR3 length is 16 residues. Trimming at V came to 1 base and at J to 6 bases, leaving 11 bases not matched to a gene. Germline V CDR1 and CDR2: SGDLS, YYNGEE. This CDR3 reads CASSVTGQGGDDGYTF. The CDR3 DNA sequence: TGTGCCAGCAGCGTAACAGGACAGGGAGGGGATGATGGCTACACCTTC.

CDR3 loop: CASSFVVSYEQYF. In DNA form, the CDR3 reads TGTGCCAGCAGCTTTGTCGTTTCCTACGAGCAGTACTTC. This rearrangement joins TRBV5-5 to TRBJ2-7; D ambiguous. V gave up 2 bases and J gave up 1 base, with 7 bases separating them. CDR1 is SGHKS and CDR2 is YYEKEE in the germline V gene (reference sequence). The CDR3 length is 13 residues.

The chain has TRBV7-6 and TRBJ2-3; unclear D gene. Germline V lookup: CDR1 SGHVS, CDR2 FNYEAQ. V was cut by 8 bases and J by 4 bases, with 10 bases left in between. The CDR3 covers 12 residues. CDR3 sequence: CASRAGADTQYF. The CDR3 DNA sequence: TGTGCCAGCCGAGCAGGTGCAGATACGCAGTATTTT.

The chain is built from TRBV6-1 and TRBJ1-1, with D perhaps TRBD1 (6 bases). The CDR3 spans 15 residues. Germline-derived CDR1 and CDR2 are MNHNS and SASEGT. Deletions cut 3 bases from V and 4 bases from J, with 15 bases between. The CDR3 sequence is CASSDNYRVGTEAFF. CDR3 nucleotides: TGTGCCAGCAGTGATAATTACAGGGTCGGCACTGAAGCTTTCTTT.

The V and J genes are TRBV19 and TRBJ1-2, with D possibly being TRBD1 (5 bases). This CDR3 is 15 amino acids long. CDR1 is LNHDA and CDR2 is SQIVND in the germline V gene (reference sequence). V lost 5 bases and J 0 bases, leaving 13 bases between the germline ends. CDR3 in amino acids: CASSRDRAANYGYTF. DNA of the CDR3: TGTGCCAGTAGTCGCGACAGAGCCGCTAACTATGGCTACACCTTC.

The chain uses TRBV18 and TRBJ2-5, with a tentative D call TRBD1 (6 bases). V lost 0 bases, J lost 1 base, and 9 bases lay in between. The CDR3 runs 15 residues. The germline V gene has CDR1 KGHSH and CDR2 LQKENI. The CDR3 reads CASSPPNRVQETQYF. DNA of the CDR3: TGTGCCAGCTCACCACCGAACAGGGTCCAAGAGACCCAGTACTTC.

The chain joins TRBV5-1 to TRBJ2-7, with D perhaps assigned TRBD1 or TRBD2 (5 bases each). Germline assignment: CDR1 SGHRS and CDR2 YFSETQ. The germline V and J ends were trimmed by 4 bases and 4 bases, with 18 bases remaining between them. CDR3 size: 15 residues. The CDR3 DNA is TGCGCCAGCAGCAAGGATGGGGGAATCAGTTACGAGCAGTACTTC. Its protein product is CASSKDGGISYEQYF.